The next 29 T cell receptor beta chains were all read from a single sample in a study of cytomegalovirus exposure and HLA in healthy donors. TCRdb's table, derived via immunoSEQ multiplex PCR, lists solely in-frame clones and lacks some. The data show around 60,000 clones, roughly 90% seen once. The material sequenced was PBMCs. Source of these receptors: a man aged 18 to 29 in good health and CMV-seronegative.

The rearrangement links TRBV4-1 to TRBJ1-5; D may be TRBD1 (6 bases). Trimming took off 0 bases at V and 7 bases at J, with 16 bases between the two ends. Germline V CDR1 and CDR2: MGHRA, YSYEKL. This CDR3 has 16 amino acids. The CDR3 bases are TGCGCCAGCAGCCAAGATCATTGGGGGCGCGGGCAGCCCCAGCATTTT. Translation: CASSQDHWGRGQPQHF.

The rearrangement joins TRBV9 to TRBJ2-1; maybe TRBD1 (5 bases). The CDR3 extends over 15 amino acids. Germline V gene sequence: CDR1 SGDLS, CDR2 YYNGEE. V was cut by 0 bases and J by 3 bases, with 10 bases left in between. In DNA, the CDR3 is TGTGCCAGCAGCGTAGGGACAAACGACTACAATGAGCAGTTCTTC. Protein sequence: CASSVGTNDYNEQFF.

This clone was observed once. The chain is built from TRBV5-1 and TRBJ1-1; 7 positions match TRBD1. This CDR3 region has 16 residues. CDR1 is SGHRS, CDR2 YFSETQ, per germline. Trimming took 2 bases from V and 1 from J; bases not matched to a gene: 8. The CDR3 here is CASSFWTGRRNTEAFF. The DNA of the CDR3 is TGCGCCAGCAGCTTTTGGACAGGCCGGAGGAACACTGAAGCTTTCTTT.

V usage is TRBV5-6 and J usage is TRBJ1-5, with 8 positions matching TRBD1. Germline CDR1 is SGHDT and CDR2 is YYEEEE. J gave up 0 bases and V 4 bases, and 9 bases lay outside the gene matches. This CDR3 is 17 amino acids long. CDR3 region: CASSLQTGAVSNQPQHF. DNA of the CDR3: TGTGCCAGCAGCCTTCAGACAGGGGCAGTTAGCAATCAGCCCCAGCATTTT. The full variable domain, in which reference TRBV5-6 and TRBJ1-5 provide the parts outside the CDR3, is DAGVTQSPTHLIKTRGQQVTLRCSPKSGHDTVSWYQQALGQGPQFIFQYYEEEERQRGNFPDRFSGHQFPNYSSELNVNALLLGDSALYLCASSLQTGAVSNQPQHFGDGTRLSIL.

The chain combines TRBV6-5 with TRBJ2-5, with a weak D call TRBD2 (5 bases). V shed 2 bases and J shed 0 bases, with 10 bases lying between them. Germline V gives CDR1 MNHEY, CDR2 SVGAGI. The CDR3 is 15 amino acids. The CDR3 here is CASSYTDSYQETQYF. DNA for the CDR3: TGTGCCAGCAGTTACACGGACTCATACCAAGAGACCCAGTACTTC.

This sequence joins TRBV5-6 and TRBJ2-7, with D maybe TRBD1 (6 bases). CDR3 size: 14 residues. The germline V gene encodes CDR1 SGHDT and CDR2 YYEEEE. The V and J ends lost 3 bases and 3 bases respectively, with 13 bases between them. CDR3 amino acids: CASSSIKQGYEQYF. CDR3 bases: TGTGCCAGCAGCTCAATAAAACAGGGCTACGAGCAGTACTTC.

V is TRBV18 and J is TRBJ2-3; 7 bases line up with TRBD1. The CDR3 is 15 amino acids. Trimming cost V 5 bases and J 4 bases; bases outside gene matches: 9. Germline CDR1 reads KGHSH; CDR2 reads LQKENI. The CDR3 DNA reads TGTGCCAGCTCAGACCCCCGACAGGGCCCAGATACGCAGTATTTT. Residues: CASSDPRQGPDTQYF.

The chain uses TRBV10-3 and TRBJ2-5, with TRBD1 identical over 8 bases. CDR1 and CDR2 from the germline V gene are ENHRY and SYGVKD. The CDR3 spans 14 residues. Trimming cost V 5 bases and J 3 bases; bases outside gene matches: 5. CDR3 bases: TGTGCCATCAGTCCAGGGACAGGCGAAGAGACCCAGTACTTC. Its translation is CAISPGTGEETQYF.

The chain carries TRBV5-5 and TRBJ2-7; 8 positions match TRBD1. CDR3 length: 11 residues. Germline CDR1 SGHKS, CDR2 YYEKEE (reference sequence). The trim removed 7 bases at V and 7 bases at J, leaving 4 bases unmatched. In DNA form, the CDR3 reads TGTGCCAGCGGACAGGGTTGGGAGCAGTACTTC. Residues: CASGQGWEQYF.

The chain employs TRBV13 and TRBJ2-2; TRBD2 agrees at 7 bases. CDR3 size: 14 residues. J lost 4 bases, V lost 5 bases, and 4 bases had no gene match. The germline CDR1 and CDR2 sequences are PRHDT and FYEKMQ (reference sequence). CDR3 coding DNA: TGTGCCAGCAGCGCAGCGGGACTCACCGGGGAGCTGTTTTTT. This translates into CASSAAGLTGELFF.

CDR3 nucleotide sequence: TGTGCCAGCAGTTTATTGACTAGCGGAAACAATGAGCAGTTCTTC. Its protein product is CASSLLTSGNNEQFF. V is TRBV28 and J is TRBJ2-1, with 9 bases identical to TRBD2. Germline V CDR1 and CDR2: MDHEN, SYDVKM. With 1 base clipped from V and 5 bases from J, the junction kept 3 bases outside the gene matches. CDR3 size: 15 residues.

The rearrangement uses TRBV4-1 and TRBJ2-3, with D possibly matching TRBD1 (5 bases). V was trimmed by 4 bases and J by 6 bases, leaving 14 bases between them. This CDR3 has 14 amino acids. Germline V gives CDR1 MGHRA, CDR2 YSYEKL. Here the CDR3 reads CASSPRATDDTQYF. The CDR3 bases are TGCGCCAGCAGCCCGCGCGCGACAGACGATACGCAGTATTTT.

V gene TRBV11-3 combines with J gene TRBJ2-6; D unclear. This CDR3 has 15 residues. The germline V gene has CDR1 SGHNT and CDR2 YENEEA. V was trimmed by 2 bases and J by 0 bases, leaving 5 bases between them. In DNA, the CDR3 is TGTGCCAGCAGCTTAATGAGCTCTGGGGCCAACGTCCTGACTTTC. It specifies CASSLMSSGANVLTF. Complete variable domain (other parts from reference TRBV11-3 and TRBJ2-6): EAGVVQSPRYKIIEKKQPVAFWCNPISGHNTLYWYLQNLGQGPELLIRYENEEAVDDSQLPKDRFSAERLKGVDSTLKIQPAELGDSAVYLCASSLMSSGANVLTFGAGSRLTVL.

The chain couples TRBV5-1 to TRBJ1-1, with D possibly being TRBD1 (6 bases). CDR1 SGHRS and CDR2 YFSETQ come from the germline V gene. This CDR3 region has 15 residues. V shed 0 bases and J shed 6 bases, with 15 bases lying between them. The CDR3 loop is CASSLGLWEGAEAFF. As DNA, the CDR3 is TGCGCCAGCAGCTTGGGACTCTGGGAGGGGGCTGAAGCTTTCTTT.

The chain recombines TRBV7-9 with TRBJ2-7; the match to TRBD2 covers 8 bases. Germline-derived CDR1 and CDR2 are SEHNR and FQNEAQ (reference sequence). The CDR3 spans 14 residues. The V gene end was trimmed by 6 bases and the J gene end by 3 bases; junction bases not matched to a gene: 7. Here the CDR3 reads CASSLQGLVYEQYF. CDR3 coding DNA: TGTGCCAGCAGTCTACAGGGACTAGTCTACGAGCAGTACTTC.

This chain uses TRBV27 with TRBJ2-7, with 7 bases identical to TRBD2. The ends lost 3 bases at V and 2 bases at J; junction bases unmatched: 4. The CDR3 sequence is 14 residues long. The germline CDR1 and CDR2 sequences are MNHEY and SMNVEV (reference sequence). The CDR3 DNA reads TGTGCCAGCAGTTTGGGAGGGCCCCCCTACGAGCAGTACTTC. Protein: CASSLGGPPYEQYF.

The chain carries TRBV11-2 and TRBJ2-1; D gene ambiguous. The CDR3 has 14 amino acids. Trimming shortened V by 5 bases and J by 5 bases, and 13 bases separated the two germline ends. CDR1 is SGHAT and CDR2 is FQNNGV in the germline V gene. This CDR3 reads CASSPGSPDNEQFF. CDR3 sequence (DNA): TGTGCCAGCAGCCCCGGTTCCCCGGACAATGAGCAGTTCTTC.

DNA for the CDR3: TGTGCCAGCCGAAGGACAGATGGGGCCTACGAGCAGTACTTC. Its protein product is CASRRTDGAYEQYF. The rearrangement joins TRBV6-1 to TRBJ2-7; weak D call: TRBD1 (6 bases). Trimming took off 8 bases at V and 2 bases at J, with 16 bases between the two ends. The CDR3 spans 14 residues. Germline CDR1 MNHNS, CDR2 SASEGT.

This chain links TRBV2 with TRBJ2-7, with 11 bases lining up with TRBD1. This CDR3 has 14 amino acids. Looked up from germline, CDR1 is SNHLY and CDR2 is FYNNEI. J lost 3 bases, V lost 8 bases, and 6 bases had no gene match. This chain's CDR3 is CASSGTGGLYEQYF. CDR3 DNA sequence: TGTGCCAGCTCCGGGACAGGGGGACTCTACGAGCAGTACTTC.

This chain links TRBV7-9 with TRBJ2-6, with 8 bases that match TRBD1. V gave up 3 bases and J gave up 2 bases; unmatched junction bases: 6. The CDR3 sequence is 17 residues long. Germline CDR1 is SEHNR and CDR2 is FQNEAQ (reference sequence). CDR3 coding DNA: TGTGCCAGCAGCTTGTGGACAGGGAGGACTGGGGCCAACGTCCTGACTTTC. Translating it yields CASSLWTGRTGANVLTF.

The chain has TRBV7-2 and TRBJ1-2, with a tentative D call TRBD1 (6 bases). Germline values: CDR1 SGHTA, CDR2 FQGNSA. The V end was cut by 5 bases, the J end by 9 bases, with 22 bases between. The CDR3 has 15 residues. The CDR3 loop reads CASSPSLGARTRYTF. The CDR3 nucleotides are TGTGCCAGCAGCCCTAGCCTGGGGGCGCGGACTCGCTACACCTTC.

The genes are TRBV28 and TRBJ2-3; the D gene is possibly TRBD2 (6 bases). V was cut by 5 bases and J by 4 bases, with 22 bases left in between. The CDR3 has 17 amino acids. Germline assignment: CDR1 MDHEN and CDR2 SYDVKM. This chain's CDR3 is CASSNPGLLRYADTQYF. The DNA of the CDR3 is TGTGCCAGCAGTAACCCGGGACTTCTCCGTTATGCAGATACGCAGTATTTT. Together with reference TRBV28 and TRBJ2-3, the CDR3 gives the full variable domain: DVKVTQSSRYLVKRTGEKVFLECVQDMDHENMFWYRQDPGLGLRLIYFSYDVKMKEKGDIPEGYSVSREKKERFSLILESASTNQTSMYLCASSNPGLLRYADTQYFGPGTRLTVL.

The genes are TRBV7-9 and TRBJ1-2; 9 nucleotides match TRBD1. CDR1 is SEHNR and CDR2 is FQNEAQ in the germline V gene (reference sequence). The CDR3 loop spans 16 amino acids. V lost 2 bases and J lost 5; bases outside the gene matches: 9. CDR3 sequence reads: CASSLQNTGGAYGYTF. CDR3 in DNA: TGTGCCAGCAGCTTACAAAACACAGGGGGCGCATATGGCTACACCTTC. The variable domain in full, completed from reference TRBV7-9 and TRBJ1-2, reads DTGVSQNPRHKITKRGQNVTFRCDPISEHNRLYWYRQTLGQGPEFLTYFQNEAQLEKSRLLSDRFSAERPKGSFSTLEIQRTEQGDSAMYLCASSLQNTGGAYGYTFGSGTRLTVV.

The chain joins TRBV19 to TRBJ1-1; 11 positions agree with TRBD1. Trimming removed 7 bases from V and 5 bases from J; junction bases left unmatched: 6. The CDR3 has 14 amino acids. CDR1 and CDR2 from the germline V gene are LNHDA and SQIVND (reference sequence). The CDR3 bases are TGTGCCAGTACCTTGGACAGGGGGCAAACTGAAGCTTTCTTT. Protein product: CASTLDRGQTEAFF.

This clone has only a few counts. J is TRBJ1-1 and V is TRBV7-6; D might be TRBD1 (5 bases). The V end was cut by 2 bases, the J end by 7 bases, with 8 bases between. Germline V lookup: CDR1 SGHVS, CDR2 FNYEAQ. The CDR3 runs 12 residues. CDR3 nucleotides: TGTGCCAGCAGCTTACAGGGTGGTGAAGCTTTCTTT. Translating it yields CASSLQGGEAFF. The variable domain in full, with the rest retrieved from reference TRBV7-6 and TRBJ1-1, is GAGVSQSPRYKVTKRGQDVALRCDPISGHVSLYWYRQALGQGPEFLTYFNYEAQQDKSGLPNDRFSAERPEGSISTLTIQRTEQRDSAMYRCASSLQGGEAFFGQGTRLTVV.

The rearrangement uses TRBV30 and TRBJ2-1; 13 positions match TRBD2. This CDR3 contains 16 residues. CDR1 is GTSNPN, CDR2 SVGIG, per germline (reference sequence). The V and J ends lost 5 bases and 7 bases, in that order; junction bases with no gene match: 11. The CDR3 DNA reads TGTGCCTGGGGACTCGGCGGGACTAGCGGGGAAAATGAGCAGTTCTTC. Translated: CAWGLGGTSGENEQFF.

The chain joins TRBV19 to TRBJ1-5; D is possibly TRBD1 (5 bases). The CDR3 contains 15 residues. Trimming cost V 7 bases and J 7 bases, with 20 bases left between them. Germline CDR1 LNHDA, CDR2 SQIVND (reference sequence). The CDR3 DNA follows: TGTGCCAGTACCTCCACCGGGGGGGTAGGGCAGCCCCAGCATTTT. Its protein is CASTSTGGVGQPQHF. The full variable domain, its missing parts supplied by reference TRBV19 and TRBJ1-5, is DGGITQSPKYLFRKEGQNVTLSCEQNLNHDAMYWYRQDPGQGLRLIYYSQIVNDFQKGDIAEGYSVSREKKESFPLTVTSAQKNPTAFYLCASTSTGGVGQPQHFGDGTRLSIL.

The genes are TRBV28 and TRBJ1-3, with a weak D call TRBD1 (6 bases). The CDR3 sequence is 11 residues long. Trimming removed 5 bases at V and 15 bases at J, with 14 bases between. Germline-derived CDR1 and CDR2 are MDHEN and SYDVKM. CDR3 amino acids: CASSTSGTRYF. The CDR3 DNA is TGTGCCAGCAGTACCTCGGGGACAAGATATTTT.

V is TRBV10-3 and J is TRBJ1-1; D is uncertain. Germline CDR1 and CDR2: ENHRY and SYGVKD. The length of the CDR3 is 14 residues. V lost 4 bases, J lost 3 bases, and 12 bases lay in between. The CDR3 DNA follows: TGTGCCATCAGTGCCCCCGAGCGAGACACTGAAGCTTTCTTT. It yields the protein CAISAPERDTEAFF.